The sequence of this T cell receptor (beta chain) was determined in a study of blood T cells in healthy people across ages. Next came a second PCR, run for about 6 to 11 cycles, which used a sample-barcoded 5' primer along with a J-beta primer mix. MiXCR was run by TCRdb on the 5' RACE reads, yielding one entry per CDR3 protein. The sample lists about 1.4 million distinct CDR3 sequences, around 59% occurring once. The CDR3 runs 16 residues. V lost 5 bases and J lost 6, with 21 bases in between. Germline loops: CDR1 SNHLY, CDR2 FYNNEI. The receptor was derived from a man between 18 and 35 years old in good health. Sequencing was carried out using blood. The rearrangement uses TRBV2 and TRBJ2-3; no reliable D call. CDR3 bases: TGTGCCAGCAGTTCGATGTCGGATTTCCCCGGGGATACGCAGTATTTT. It specifies CASSSMSDFPGDTQYF.